This TCR beta chain was obtained from a study of graft-versus-host responses after intestinal transplantation. About the research overall: All recipients were transplanted with multivisceral, liver-intestinal, or isolated intestinal grafts.

This clone occurred once. Its target is unknown. The protocol was immunoSEQ multiplex PCR, while the TCRdb copy is restricted to in-frame clones and leaves out a portion. Here the sample spans tens of thousands of clones, around 90% being singletons. CDR3 size: 15 residues. Deletions cut 1 base from V and 10 bases from J, with 14 bases between. Per germline, CDR1 SEHNR and CDR2 FQNEAQ (reference sequence). Study findings and constraints: Ileal or blood samples showed some GvH clones first, and such clones were also found in recipient marrow. Some patients had graft-donor T cell macrochimerism, and their allografts showed high graft-versus-host to host-versus-graft clonal ratios.

The sequences come from unstimulated CD8+ T cells sorted from spleen or lymph node cells, collected before intestinal transplant. This chain connects TRBV7-9 to TRBJ1-6, with D perhaps TRBD1 (5 bases). The TCR sequence derives from a human donor who received an intestinal transplant. The CDR3 spells CASSLVGGEGSPLHF. The CDR3 DNA reads as TGTGCCAGCAGCTTAGTTGGGGGGGAAGGGTCACCCCTCCACTTT.